The TCR beta chain described here comes from a study of cytomegalovirus exposure and HLA in healthy donors. Primers: 60 Vbeta forward and 13 Jbeta reverse. As processed by the authors: An analysis performed later counted 70 million to 90 million unique TCR beta chains (approximately 12 million of them shared). TCRdb's copy holds only in-frame clones and misses some; the assay was immunoSEQ multiplex PCR. D and trimming were read from the DNA, whereas the V and J calls and clone size are those reported in that table. Of over 90,000 clones in the sample, under 85% were seen once. This clone was observed once. The sequence was collected from a man aged 50 to 60 in good health and CMV-seropositive. The sequencing input was PBMCs.

CDR3 protein: CAWSQGRHQPQHF. Written as DNA, the CDR3 is TGTGCCTGGAGCCAGGGTCGGCATCAGCCCCAGCATTTT. The V call is TRBV30, the J call TRBJ1-5, with D perhaps matching TRBD1 (5 bases). CDR3 length equals 13 residues. V shed 3 bases and J shed 5 bases, with 11 bases lying between them. Germline CDR1 reads GTSNPN; CDR2 reads SVGIG (reference sequence). The whole variable domain, filled in from reference TRBV30 and TRBJ1-5, reads SQTIHQWPATLVQPVGSPLSLECTVEGTSNPNLYWYRQAAGRGLQLLFYSVGIGQISSEVPQNLSASRPQDRQFILSSKKLLLSDSGFYLCAWSQGRHQPQHFGDGTRLSIL.